This T cell receptor beta chain appears in the sequencing data of a study of response to subunit inactivated influenza vaccine. Each CDR3 protein gets one entry after TCRdb re-called the RT-PCR reads with MiXCR. The sample lists more than 450,000 distinct CDR3 sequences; roughly 8.2% were seen once. This clonotype was seen many times. Antigen: not known. Study results and limitations: It was the authors' suggestion that each seasonal influenza vaccination recruits few new T cells.

Germline-derived CDR1 and CDR2 are SGHTA and FQGNSA. This CDR3 has 15 residues. Trimming stripped 1 base from V and 2 bases from J, with 12 bases between. This clonotype was sampled from a man between 50 and 75 years old who received an inactivated influenza vaccine. The chain has TRBV7-2 and TRBJ2-7; a possible D gene is TRBD1 (5 bases). Here the sequenced sample was PBMCs from blood, taken 23 months after vaccination. CDR3 sequence reads: CASSLEETETYEQYF. The CDR3 region has the DNA TGTGCCAGCAGCTTAGAGGAGACAGAGACCTACGAGCAGTACTTC.